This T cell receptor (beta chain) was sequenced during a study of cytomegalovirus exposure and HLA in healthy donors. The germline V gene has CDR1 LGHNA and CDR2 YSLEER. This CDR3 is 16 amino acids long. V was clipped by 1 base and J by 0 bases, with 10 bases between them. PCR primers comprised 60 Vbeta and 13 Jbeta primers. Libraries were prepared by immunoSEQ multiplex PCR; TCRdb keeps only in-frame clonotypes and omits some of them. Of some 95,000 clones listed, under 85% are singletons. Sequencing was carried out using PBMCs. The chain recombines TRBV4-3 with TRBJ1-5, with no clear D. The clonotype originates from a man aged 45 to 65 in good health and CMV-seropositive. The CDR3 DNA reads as TGCGCCAGCAGCCAAGGAATCACAGATAGCAATCAGCCCCAGCATTTT. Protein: CASSQGITDSNQPQHF.